This TCR beta chain was recorded in a study of T cell changes during pregnancy in multiple sclerosis. The CDR3 is made up of 15 amino acids. The V gene lost 5 bases and the J gene lost 5 bases, with 16 bases spanning the gap. Per the germline V gene, CDR1 is LNHNV and CDR2 is YYDKDF (reference sequence). The table came from immunoSEQ multiplex PCR; TCRdb's copy has only in-frame clones and leaves some out. Of approximately 100,000 clones in the sample, about 94% were seen once. The specimen comprised peripheral blood, sampled before pregnancy. The rearrangement joins TRBV15 to TRBJ2-1; tentative D call: TRBD2 (6 bases). The TCR originated in a female donor with multiple sclerosis, enrolled in a pregnancy study. CDR3 sequence (DNA): TGTGCCACCAGCCTTTCGGGGGTTTTTAACAATGAGCAGTTCTTC. The encoded protein is CATSLSGVFNNEQFF.